These T cell receptor beta chains were read from a single sample in a study of blood T cell repertoires in COVID-19. Data came from immunoSEQ multiplex PCR; TCRdb stores just in-frame clones and leaves some out. The table includes 180,000 or so clones, about 85% detected once. The specimen was peripheral blood. The receptors originated from a woman older than 75 in a cohort sampled during active or convalescent COVID-19. Each CDR3 is given with its conserved first and last residue. A D gene is named only where the DNA matches it firmly. Only part of the rows carry a size: once, few, many, or a class if the clone is expanded.

>NA|NA|TRBJ2-7|TRBV7-2
TGTGCCAGCAGCTTAGGAGCGCTGACCTACGAGCAGTACTTC
CASSLGALTYEQYF
>NA|few|TRBJ1-2|TRBV7-9
TGTGCCAGCAGCTTTCGGGGTAACTATGGCTACACCTTC
CASSFRGNYGYTF
>TRBD1|NA|TRBJ2-3|TRBV5-6
TGTGCCAGCAGCTTAGGCGACAGGGTAATAGATACGCAGTATTTT
CASSLGDRVIDTQYF
>NA|NA|TRBJ2-6|TRBV14
TGTGCCAGCAGCCAAAGAGTGTTTGGCTCTGGGGCCAACGTCCTGACTTTC
CASSQRVFGSGANVLTF
>NA|few|TRBJ1-5|TRBV6-1
TGTGCCAGCAGTGAAGCCGCGCTGGGGGGTCAGCCCCAGCATTTT
CASSEAALGGQPQHF
>TRBD1|NA|TRBJ1-1|TRBV7-9
TGTGCCAGCAGCCCCAAGTGGCAGGGGGCGAGCACTGAAGCTTTCTTT
CASSPKWQGASTEAFF
>NA|few|TRBJ2-7|TRBV7-8
TGTGCCAGCAGCCTGGATGCACAGGGTGTAAGGGAGCAGTACTTC
CASSLDAQGVREQYF
>TRBD1|few|TRBJ2-7|TRBV11-3
TGTGCCAGCAGCCCCCGCCAGGGGGACTCCTACGAGCAGTACTTC
CASSPRQGDSYEQYF
>NA|once|TRBJ2-1|TRBV4-3
TGCGCCAGCAGCCAGGCAACCCTCCAGGGGGGAATCTACAATGAGCAGTTCTTC
CASSQATLQGGIYNEQFF
>TRBD1|NA|TRBJ1-1|TRBV5-1
TGCGCCAGCAGCTTGGGTGGGACAGGGGGTTGGAACACTGAAGCTTTCTTT
CASSLGGTGGWNTEAFF
>TRBD1|NA|TRBJ1-2|TRBV6-5
TGTGCCAGCAGTCCCCCCCGGCAGGGGGCTTATGGCTACACCTTC
CASSPPRQGAYGYTF
>NA|NA|TRBJ2-3|TRBV5-1
TGCGCCAGCAGCCCGGCCTTAGGGCGGGGCACAGATACGCAGTATTTT
CASSPALGRGTDTQYF
>NA|NA|TRBJ2-5|TRBV6-6
TGTGCCAGCAGTTACTTACAACAGGGACGGGAGACCCAGTACTTC
CASSYLQQGRETQYF
>NA|NA|TRBJ1-5|TRBV24-1
TGTGCCACCAGTGATTCGATTGAGGTGCCCCAGCATTTT
CATSDSIEVPQHF
>NA|few|TRBJ2-4|TRBV11-2
TGTGCCAGCAGCCCGAGGGGGACAATTTTTTTTCCCAACATTCAGTACTTC
CASSPRGTIFFPNIQYF
>TRBD1|NA|TRBJ1-5|TRBV10-3
TGTGCCATCAGGGCCGGGACAGGGGACCAGCCCCAGCATTTT
CAIRAGTGDQPQHF
>NA|NA|TRBJ2-7|TRBV7-2
TGTGCCAGCAGCTACAGGGTTGACTCCTACGAGCAGTACTTC
CASSYRVDSYEQYF
>NA|once|TRBJ1-1|TRBV18
TGTGCCAGCAAGACAAAAGTCACTGAAGCTTTCTTT
CASKTKVTEAFF
>NA|NA|TRBJ1-6|TRBV10-3
TGTGCCATCAGTGAAGGGGTGGGTAATTCACCCCTCCACTTT
CAISEGVGNSPLHF
>NA|NA|TRBJ2-2|TRBV27
TGTGCCAGCAGTTCGCCGGGACAAGGAGGACGGGGCGGGGAGCTGTTTTTT
CASSSPGQGGRGGELFF
>TRBD1|NA|TRBJ1-1|TRBV28
TGTGCCAGCAGTTTAGGGCAGGGGGGCACTGAAGCTTTCTTT
CASSLGQGGTEAFF
>NA|NA|TRBJ2-7|TRBV10-3
TGTGCCATCAGTGGTCGGACATCCGAAGGCTCCTACGAGCAGTACTTC
CAISGRTSEGSYEQYF
>NA|NA|TRBJ2-2|TRBV11-3
TGTGCCAGCAGCTTAGTCGGGGGAGGCGGGGAGCTGTTTTTT
CASSLVGGGGELFF